The 15 T cell receptor beta chains reported below all come from one sample, sequenced in a study of T cell repertoires in cytomegalovirus infection. TCRdb called the reads again in MiXCR, with one record for every CDR3 protein. This repertoire shows 150,000 or so distinct CDR3 sequences, over 15% found once; its top ten account for approximately 18%. Sequencing was carried out using CD8+ T cells from PBMCs. Every receptor here comes from a human donor in good health (CMV status not recorded). Some clones in this sample may be carry-over from other donors' samples.

This chain joins TRBV7-6 and TRBJ2-7; D is perhaps TRBD1 or TRBD2 (6 bases each). The CDR3 sequence is 15 residues long. Trimming pared 5 bases from V and 2 bases from J, leaving 16 bases between. Germline V gives CDR1 SGHVS, CDR2 FNYEAQ. In DNA form, the CDR3 reads TGTGCCAGCAGCCCAGGGGCGGGATCAGCCTACGAGCAGTACTTC. Its protein is CASSPGAGSAYEQYF.

This clonotype showed up just a few times. The chain recombines TRBV6-2 or TRBV6-3 with TRBJ2-7; 9 bases line up with TRBD2. The germline gives CDR1 MNHEY, CDR2 SVGEGT. The CDR3 loop spans 15 amino acids. The J segment lost 2 bases and the V segment lost 2 bases, leaving 4 bases of the junction unmatched. CDR3 amino acids: CASSYAAGGPYEQYF. In nucleotides, the CDR3 is TGTGCCAGCAGTTACGCAGCGGGAGGCCCCTACGAGCAGTACTTC.

The sample holds a few counts of this clonotype. Written as DNA, the CDR3 is TGTGCCAGCAGTCCGGCTGCCGCTGAAGCTTTCTTT. It specifies CASSPAAAEAFF. The chain uses TRBV6-2 or TRBV6-3 and TRBJ1-1; unclear D gene. V shed 5 bases and J shed 6 bases, with 10 bases lying between them. The CDR3 has 12 residues. Germline CDR1 and CDR2: MNHEY and SVGEGT.

This chain connects TRBV12-3 or TRBV12-4 to TRBJ2-5; D remains ambiguous. CDR3 length: 13 residues. The germline V and J ends were trimmed by 7 bases and 2 bases, with 11 bases remaining between them. CDR3 sequence (DNA): TGTGCCAGCACGTGGGGTTCACAAGAGACCCAGTACTTC. This translates into CASTWGSQETQYF.

The chain joins TRBV7-8 to TRBJ1-2, with D possibly matching TRBD1 (5 bases). The V end lost 0 bases, the J end lost 6 bases, and 11 bases lay between the germline ends. The CDR3 contains 14 residues. The germline gives CDR1 SGHVS, CDR2 FQNEAQ. The CDR3 region is CASSLAGQADGYTF. The DNA for the CDR3 is TGTGCCAGCAGCTTAGCGGGGCAGGCGGATGGCTACACCTTC.

This clonotype occurred a few times. The rearrangement joins TRBV9 to TRBJ2-1; 7 nucleotides agree with TRBD1. The CDR3 runs to 14 residues. Germline assignment: CDR1 SGDLS and CDR2 YYNGEE. J gave up 5 bases and V 0 bases, and 2 bases lay outside the gene matches. The CDR3 region is CASSVDRGHNEQFF. The CDR3 bases are TGTGCCAGCAGCGTAGATAGGGGGCACAATGAGCAGTTCTTC. Full variable domain (rest looked up from reference TRBV9 and TRBJ2-1): DSGVTQTPKHLITATGQRVTLRCSPRSGDLSVYWYQQSLDQGLQFLIQYYNGEERAKGNILERFSAQQFPDLHSELNLSSLELGDSALYFCASSVDRGHNEQFFGPGTRLTVL.

This clonotype was recorded a few times. The CDR3 region is CASSLERDTEAFF. The CDR3 DNA reads as TGTGCCAGCAGCTTAGAGAGGGACACTGAAGCTTTCTTT. This chain connects TRBV7-9 to TRBJ1-1; D unclear. Germline V CDR1 and CDR2: SEHNR, FQNEAQ (reference sequence). The V end was cut by 1 base, the J end by 3 bases, with 6 bases between. The CDR3 loop spans 13 amino acids.

V and J are TRBV6-2 or TRBV6-3 and TRBJ1-5; TRBD1 agrees at 10 bases. V was clipped by 6 bases and J by 3 bases; unmatched bases: 5. Germline values: CDR1 MNHEY, CDR2 SVGEGT. The CDR3 totals 15 residues. CDR3 region: CASSRGTGDNQPQHF. In nucleotides, the CDR3 is TGTGCCAGCAGCCGCGGGACAGGGGACAATCAGCCCCAGCATTTT.

This clonotype was picked up a small number of times. The chain has TRBV4-2 and TRBJ2-7, with D tentatively TRBD2 (5 bases). From germline, CDR1 is LGHNA and CDR2 YNFKEQ. There are 14 residues in the CDR3. V was trimmed by 0 bases and J by 6 bases, leaving 12 bases between them. DNA for the CDR3: TGTGCCAGCAGCCAAGAACGCCTAGCCGGCGAGCAGTACTTC. As protein: CASSQERLAGEQYF.

This chain connects TRBV6-5 to TRBJ1-2, with D maybe TRBD1 (6 bases). Germline lookup yields CDR1 MNHEY and CDR2 SVGAGI. The CDR3 runs 14 residues. The V gene lost 2 bases and the J gene lost 5 bases, with 12 bases spanning the gap. The CDR3 DNA is TGTGCCAGCAGTTACCAGGGGTCGTCTTATGGCTACACCTTC. Amino acids: CASSYQGSSYGYTF.

This clonotype was seen only a few times. The CDR3 region has the DNA TGTGCCAGCAGCAGGTGGGGCTTCGAGCAGTACTTC. Protein product: CASSRWGFEQYF. V usage is TRBV28 and J usage is TRBJ2-7; D is perhaps TRBD1 (5 bases). The CDR3 spans 12 residues. The germline V gene encodes CDR1 MDHEN and CDR2 SYDVKM. The germline V and J ends were trimmed by 6 bases and 6 bases, with 12 bases remaining between them.

This chain connects TRBV28 to TRBJ1-2; no definite D call. The CDR3 is 14 residues long. V dropped 1 base and J dropped 8 bases, with 14 bases sitting between them. CDR1 is MDHEN and CDR2 is SYDVKM in the germline V gene. The CDR3: CASSLSDPGLGYTF. CDR3 DNA sequence: TGTGCCAGCAGTTTATCGGATCCAGGCCTCGGCTACACCTTC.

The chain recombines TRBV12-3 or TRBV12-4 with TRBJ2-4, with TRBD2 as a possible D gene (5 bases). The CDR3 covers 13 residues. V was cut by 1 base and J by 8 bases, with 9 bases left in between. DNA for the CDR3: TGTGCCAGCAGTTTAGGATTGGGAGACATTCAGTACTTC. Amino acids: CASSLGLGDIQYF.

The chain recombines TRBV9 with TRBJ2-3; D perhaps matches TRBD2 (6 bases). V lost 4 bases and J lost 2, with 17 bases in between. CDR3 length equals 16 residues. Germline V lookup: CDR1 SGDLS, CDR2 YYNGEE. The CDR3 loop is CASSSLTSRFTDTQYF. Written as DNA, the CDR3 is TGTGCCAGCAGCTCCCTGACTAGTAGGTTCACAGATACGCAGTATTTT.

There are a few counts of this clonotype. This rearrangement joins TRBV7-2 to TRBJ2-6; D possibly matches TRBD1 or TRBD2 (5 bases each). The V end lost 5 bases, the J end lost 9 bases, and 26 bases lay between the germline ends. The CDR3 sequence is 18 residues long. Germline CDR1 SGHTA, CDR2 FQGNSA. DNA for the CDR3: TGTGCCAGCAGCCCCCCCTGGGTGGGGACCTTTCTGGTCAACGTCCTGACTTTC. This codes for CASSPPWVGTFLVNVLTF.